This T cell receptor (beta chain) was retrieved from a study of cytomegalovirus exposure and HLA in healthy donors. To note about this clone: The target antigen is unknown.

The CDR3 loop spans 14 amino acids. CDR1 MNHEY and CDR2 SVGAGI come from the germline V gene. The ends were cut back, 6 bases at V and 0 bases at J, with 11 bases in the middle. Primers: 60 Vbeta forward and 13 Jbeta reverse. Data came from immunoSEQ multiplex PCR; TCRdb stores just in-frame clones and leaves some out. Altogether approximately 85,000 clones are present, around 80% being singletons, with the ten largest covering 32%. Study-wide findings and caveats: Presence/absence analyses rested on an assumption that sequencing depth was roughly uniform across donors.

This clonotype originated in a man aged 50-59 years in good health and CMV-seropositive. V and J are TRBV6-5 and TRBJ1-2, with D possibly TRBD1 on 5 matching bases. The sample consisted of PBMCs. Here the CDR3 reads CASSLQGSNYGYTF. DNA for the CDR3: TGTGCCAGCAGCCTCCAGGGATCTAACTATGGCTACACCTTC.